This TCR beta chain was identified during a study of spatial heterogeneity in lung cancer (dated 2019 in TCRdb). Notes on the research overall: Beta-chain transcripts were consistently detected in greater numbers than alpha-chain transcripts, which likely reflects a higher abundance of beta-chain transcripts. The study quantitatively compared TCR alpha and beta repertoires across multiple tumor regions, matched nontumor lung and blood in non-small cell lung cancer. In the raw uncorrected reads, each unique combination of TCR and UMI appeared on average more than ten times. Nonsynonymous mutation counts, determined by whole-exome sequencing of tumor tissue, were related to TCR repertoire features. At surgery, both alpha and beta chains were TCR-sequenced in about 200 tumor regions, fewer than 85 matched nontumor lung samples and some 60 PBMC samples. TCR transcript counts in tumor regions correlated strongly with a T cell transcriptional module score from matched bulk RNA-seq. Overall study results and their limits: Confirming at a functional level the hypothesis that regional TCRs recognize regional mutations was considered to require additional single-cell paired TCR alpha and beta sequencing. TCR-seq coverage of tumor T cells was estimated at only about 7% for alpha chains and about 13% for beta chains. The tumor nonsynonymous mutation count correlated with the number of expanded alpha and beta TCRs within the tumor. Counts of ubiquitous and regional expanded TCRs correlated with counts of ubiquitous and regional nonsynonymous mutations, respectively.

This clonotype was detected many times. This receptor's antigen is unknown. Base qualities are not recorded, but no much larger clone differs from it by a single base. This beta chain represents an off-target read in a library built for alpha chains; its size is of limited meaning. Inclusive of the bounding cysteine and phenylalanine, the CDR3 is 17 residues long. Of the read, only the CDR3 DNA is kept; its 51 bases are in frame from base 1. Trimming removed 0 bases from V and 3 bases from J, leaving 16 bases between the germline ends. Reading the germline V gene gives CDR1 SGDLS and CDR2 YYNGEE. The library was prepared using 5' RACE. This sample was sequenced with a NextSeq 500. The TCR library protocol attached a unique molecular identifier to each TCR cDNA molecule to allow correction of PCR and sequencing errors. Turning to the authors' computational methods: Decombinator tools were used for TCR identification, UMI-based error correction and CDR3 extraction. Expanded TCRs were defined as those above a frequency of 2 per 1,000, corresponding to the top 1% of the tumor frequency distribution. Expanded tumor TCRs were classed as regional if statistically deemed absent (corrected P<0.05) from at least one tumor region, otherwise ubiquitous. Rényi diversity was computed with the R vegan package after subsampling each repertoire 100 times to 5,000 TCRs. CDR3 similarity networks were built from amino acid triplet string-kernel similarity, connecting CDR3s with pairwise similarity above 0.82. Clones were called with MiXCR by TCRdb after fastp trimmed the public reads at Q25, and only in-frame beta chains were retained. Under each unique CDR3 protein, matching rows form one entry showing the most common genes and DNA. TCRdb's processing, not the study's, gives the V and J calls here. Within this sample are 18,000 or so distinct CDR3 sequences, with 9.5% to 10% of them counted one time only. About 20% of the sample is taken by the ten largest.

The sample's time point label is to be understood as: sample taken at primary tumor resection. Samples were obtained from approximately 70 patients with early-stage, untreated non-small cell lung cancer from the lung TRACERx cohort. Whole RNA extracted from tumor and nontumor lung tissue, or from cryopreserved PBMC samples, was used for TCR sequencing without cell sorting. Only patients with enough RNA available from two or more tumor regions were chosen for TCR sequencing. A lung pathologist reviewed the tumor and adjacent nontumor lung specimens before the specimens were selected. The TCR comes from a female donor with early-stage non-small cell lung cancer. The material sequenced was lung tumor tissue, taken at surgery. Rearrangement joined TRBV9 to TRBJ2-1; too little of a D gene remains to name it. The CDR3 is CASSVDQAVQIYNEQFF. The DNA sequence follows: TGTGCCAGCAGCGTAGATCAGGCAGTGCAAATCTACAATGAGCAGTTCTTC.